A single sample is the source of the 24 T cell receptor beta chains below, sequenced in a study of a mutant IDH1 vaccine in newly diagnosed glioma. Time point given: baseline, week 1 (first vaccination visit). Treatment: pre-vaccination baseline after standard-of-care therapy. Assay used: immunoSEQ multiplex PCR; TCRdb lists only in-frame clones, some missing. The sample contains about 51,000 clones, 60% to 85% of which appear only once. The sample consisted of PBMCs, taken from a glioma patient treated with radiotherapy, temozolomide or both. The receptors come from a woman aged 40-49 years with glioma.

V is TRBV21-1 and J is TRBJ1-5. TRBV21-1 is classified as a pseudogene. This CDR3 has 14 residues. The CDR3 sequence is CASSPSGPEQPQHF. The CDR3 nucleotides read TGTGCCAGCAGCCCCTCCGGGCCCGAGCAGCCCCAGCATTTT.

This chain links TRBV2 with TRBJ1-6; D gene ambiguous. Per germline, CDR1 SNHLY and CDR2 FYNNEI. This CDR3 comprises 17 residues. Trimming pared 2 bases from V and 0 bases from J, leaving 11 bases between. The chain's CDR3 is CASSERASLSYNSPLHF. CDR3 nucleotides: TGTGCCAGCAGTGAACGGGCGAGCCTCTCCTATAATTCACCCCTCCACTTT.

This chain links TRBV27 with TRBJ2-2, with 14 nucleotides matching TRBD2. The CDR3 length is 17 residues. Germline CDR1 and CDR2: MNHEY and SMNVEV (reference sequence). V shed 5 bases, J shed 8 bases, and the junction held 10 bases outside the gene matches. Here the CDR3 DNA reads TGTGCCAGCAGTCCCTTCGGACTAGCGGGGGGCGGGGGGGAGCTGTTTTTT. It encodes CASSPFGLAGGGGELFF.

This clone occurred once. This chain joins TRBV19 and TRBJ2-7; D tentatively reads TRBD1 or TRBD2 (6 bases each). The length of the CDR3 is 15 residues. The germline V and J ends were trimmed by 4 bases and 7 bases, with 20 bases remaining between them. The germline gives CDR1 LNHDA, CDR2 SQIVND (reference sequence). This CDR3 reads CASSTTASGGGEQYF. CDR3 bases: TGTGCCAGTAGTACGACCGCGAGTGGAGGGGGAGAGCAGTACTTC.

The chain carries TRBV19 and TRBJ2-6; D might be TRBD1 (6 bases). Looked up from germline, CDR1 is LNHDA and CDR2 is SQIVND (reference sequence). The CDR3 is 16 residues long. The V end lost 7 bases, the J end lost 2 bases, and 15 bases lay between the germline ends. The DNA for the CDR3 is TGTGCCAGTACCCCACACCAGGGGCCTGGGGCCAACGTCCTGACTTTC. Protein sequence: CASTPHQGPGANVLTF.

V gene TRBV6-5 combines with J gene TRBJ1-1; 11 positions agree with TRBD1. Germline trimming cut 4 bases from V and 1 base from J; bases unmatched to any gene: 5. Germline lookup yields CDR1 MNHEY and CDR2 SVGAGI. CDR3 length: 16 amino acids. Here the CDR3 reads CASSLDRGRENTEAFF. CDR3 bases: TGTGCCAGCAGTTTGGACAGGGGGCGTGAGAACACTGAAGCTTTCTTT.

V is TRBV11-1 and J is TRBJ1-1; D ambiguous. The CDR3 covers 14 residues. The V gene lost 7 bases and the J gene lost 1 base, with 13 bases spanning the gap. CDR1 is SGHAT and CDR2 is FQDESV in the germline V gene (reference sequence). CDR3 loop: CASMREGPNTEAFF. DNA of the CDR3: TGTGCCAGCATGAGAGAAGGGCCGAACACTGAAGCTTTCTTT. The full variable domain, in which reference TRBV11-1 and TRBJ1-1 provide the parts outside the CDR3, is EAEVAQSPRYKITEKSQAVAFWCDPISGHATLYWYRQILGQGPELLVQFQDESVVDDSQLPKDRFSAERLKGVDSTLKIQPAELGDSAMYLCASMREGPNTEAFFGQGTRLTVV.

The chain combines TRBV2 with TRBJ2-6; D is ambiguous. Per the germline V gene, CDR1 is SNHLY and CDR2 is FYNNEI. The CDR3 length is 18 residues. Trimming stripped 0 bases from V and 0 bases from J, with 12 bases between. In DNA form, the CDR3 reads TGTGCCAGCAGTGAAGCGCTTCGTTCAGCCTCTGGGGCCAACGTCCTGACTTTC. Residues: CASSEALRSASGANVLTF.

The rearrangement uses TRBV30 and TRBJ1-3, with D maybe TRBD1 (6 bases). Germline V gene lookup returns CDR1 GTSNPN and CDR2 SVGIG (reference sequence). This CDR3 comprises 12 residues. Trimming removed 3 bases at V and 4 bases at J, with 7 bases between. DNA for the CDR3: TGTGCCTGGAGCGGGACAGGAAACACCATATATTTT. Translated, it gives CAWSGTGNTIYF. The variable domain in full, completed from reference TRBV30 and TRBJ1-3, reads SQTIHQWPATLVQPVGSPLSLECTVEGTSNPNLYWYRQAAGRGLQLLFYSVGIGQISSEVPQNLSASRPQDRQFILSSKKLLLSDSGFYLCAWSGTGNTIYFGEGSWLTVV.

The chain recombines TRBV19 with TRBJ1-1, with D tentatively TRBD1 (5 bases). With 8 bases removed from V and 7 bases from J, the gap between germline ends came to 20 bases. The CDR3 contains 14 residues. Germline loops: CDR1 LNHDA, CDR2 SQIVND (reference sequence). CDR3 coding DNA: TGTGCCAGTGGGCGGGACGGTCCTTCGGGTGAAGCTTTCTTT. Translated: CASGRDGPSGEAFF.

V gene TRBV6-5 combines with J gene TRBJ2-1, with TRBD2 matching over 9 bases. Germline assignment: CDR1 MNHEY and CDR2 SVGAGI. CDR3 length: 13 residues. V gave up 8 bases and J gave up 4 bases; unmatched junction bases: 3. The CDR3 loop reads CASRTSEYNEQFF. CDR3 sequence (DNA): TGTGCCAGCCGGACTAGCGAATACAATGAGCAGTTCTTC.

This clone was seen just once. V and J are TRBV19 and TRBJ1-5; 7 nucleotides agree with TRBD1. The trim removed 5 bases at V and 2 bases at J, leaving 3 bases unmatched. The CDR3 runs 14 residues. Germline assignment: CDR1 LNHDA and CDR2 SQIVND (reference sequence). This CDR3 is CASSSGTGNQPQHF. The CDR3, as DNA: TGTGCCAGTAGTTCGGGGACAGGCAATCAGCCCCAGCATTTT.

The chain recombines TRBV6-1 with TRBJ2-3; 8 bases agree with TRBD1. Germline V lookup: CDR1 MNHNS, CDR2 SASEGT. V shed 4 bases, J shed 0 bases, and the junction held 3 bases outside the gene matches. CDR3 length: 15 residues. This CDR3 reads CASSAGGVSTDTQYF. The CDR3 DNA is TGTGCCAGCAGTGCAGGGGGCGTTAGCACAGATACGCAGTATTTT.

This clone rates as medium-sized. This chain uses TRBV13 with TRBJ1-1, with D possibly TRBD1 on 5 matching bases. Germline CDR1 PRHDT, CDR2 FYEKMQ (reference sequence). CDR3 size: 15 residues. V lost 2 bases and J lost 1, with 11 bases in between. CDR3 nucleotides: TGTGCCAGCAGCTTAATAAACGGGGGGAACACTGAAGCTTTCTTT. Residues: CASSLINGGNTEAFF.

The rearrangement joins TRBV10-1 to TRBJ1-1, with a tentative D call TRBD1 (5 bases). The CDR3 sequence is 13 residues long. V lost 7 bases, J lost 0 bases, and 9 bases lay in between. From germline, CDR1 is WNHNN and CDR2 SYGVQD (reference sequence). The CDR3 DNA reads TGCGCCAGCACCTCAGGGATGAACACTGAAGCTTTCTTT. It encodes CASTSGMNTEAFF.

The chain uses TRBV5-4 and TRBJ1-1; D call uncertain. The V and J ends lost 5 bases and 1 base respectively, with 9 bases between them. Per germline, CDR1 SGHNT and CDR2 YYREEE (reference sequence). The CDR3 has 13 amino acids. The CDR3 DNA reads as TGTGCCAGCAGACTTACAAGGAACACTGAAGCTTTCTTT. Residues: CASRLTRNTEAFF.

This clone was counted between two and nine times. The CDR3 DNA follows: TGTGCCAGTAGTACCCAACCCCTAAACTATGGCTACACCTTC. This translates into CASSTQPLNYGYTF. The V gene is TRBV19, the J gene TRBJ1-2; D is unclear. Germline CDR1 LNHDA, CDR2 SQIVND (reference sequence). Trimming removed 4 bases from V and 2 bases from J, with 11 bases in between. The CDR3 length is 14 residues.

The gene calls are TRBV5-6 and TRBJ1-4; perhaps TRBD1 as D (6 bases). The CDR3 spans 14 residues. CDR1 SGHDT and CDR2 YYEEEE come from the germline V gene. V lost 5 bases to trimming and J lost 5 bases, with 13 bases between them. The CDR3 is CASREQGSNEKLFF. The DNA of the CDR3 is TGTGCCAGCAGGGAGCAGGGGTCCAATGAAAAACTGTTTTTT.

The chain recombines TRBV5-1 with TRBJ1-2, with 8 bases aligning to TRBD1. Per the germline V gene, CDR1 is SGHRS and CDR2 is YFSETQ. The CDR3 spans 13 residues. J was trimmed by 6 bases and V by 6 bases; bases with no gene match: 7. The CDR3 region is CASTVDRVNGYTF. CDR3 DNA: TGCGCCAGCACCGTGGACAGGGTGAATGGCTACACCTTC.

The chain combines TRBV19 with TRBJ1-2, with D uncertain. There are 16 residues in the CDR3. The V end lost 3 bases, the J end lost 4 bases, and 18 bases lay between the germline ends. The V gene's germline CDR1 is LNHDA and CDR2 SQIVND (reference sequence). CDR3 bases: TGTGCCAGTAGTATCCCTGGGTCTGGAGGGCTCTATGGCTACACCTTC. It is translated as CASSIPGSGGLYGYTF.

There are a few counts of this clone. The V and J genes are TRBV6-1 and TRBJ1-1; D is ambiguous. Germline V CDR1 and CDR2: MNHNS, SASEGT. The CDR3 length is 13 residues. Trimming removed 7 bases at V and 1 base at J, with 10 bases between. CDR3 in DNA: TGTGCCAGCATCTGGGAAGGGAACACTGAAGCTTTCTTT. It yields the protein CASIWEGNTEAFF.

This chain uses TRBV11-2 with TRBJ1-6; D uncertain. The ends were cut back, 3 bases at V and 9 bases at J, with 12 bases in the middle. The CDR3 is made up of 14 amino acids. CDR1 and CDR2 from the germline V gene are SGHAT and FQNNGV. The CDR3 here is CASSFGDGRSPLHF. In DNA form, the CDR3 reads TGTGCCAGCAGCTTCGGGGATGGTCGTTCACCCCTCCACTTT. Full variable domain (missing parts from reference TRBV11-2 and TRBJ1-6): EAGVAQSPRYKIIEKRQSVAFWCNPISGHATLYWYQQILGQGPKLLIQFQNNGVVDDSQLPKDRFSAERLKGVDSTLKIQPAKLEDSAVYLCASSFGDGRSPLHFGNGTRLTVT.

J is TRBJ1-2 and V is TRBV18; 7 positions match TRBD1. CDR1 is KGHSH, CDR2 LQKENI, per germline. Trimming took 3 bases from V and 4 from J; bases not matched to a gene: 11. The CDR3 extends over 16 amino acids. CDR3 sequence: CASSPGIGRGFYGYTF. In nucleotides, the CDR3 is TGTGCCAGCTCACCCGGTATCGGCAGGGGGTTCTATGGCTACACCTTC.

V and J are TRBV13 and TRBJ2-1; a weak D match, TRBD1 (6 bases). This CDR3 region has 14 residues. V was cut by 0 bases and J by 10 bases, with 13 bases left in between. In germline, CDR1 is PRHDT, CDR2 FYEKMQ (reference sequence). The CDR3 DNA reads as TGTGCCAGCAGCTTAGGTCCCCTTAGGGGGGAGCAGTTCTTC. Amino acid sequence: CASSLGPLRGEQFF.